Listed here is a single T cell receptor (beta chain). This clone's antigen is unknown. Base qualities are not provided; no much larger clone lies one nucleotide away. To sequence the TCRbeta CDR3 region, genomic DNA was isolated from the sorted cells. TCRbeta CDR3 regions were sequenced using the immunoSEQ Assay. TCRdb's version of the immuneACCESS table is confined to in-frame rearrangements and falls short of the full clone set. An unresolved V gene accounts for under half of the shortfall where checked; the remainder is of unknown origin. Across this sample there are about 36,000 clones, with approximately 81% seen only once. Of the sample, around 13% is held by the ten largest clones. Including the terminal cysteine and phenylalanine, the CDR3 comprises 14 residues. Only CDR3 DNA is held: 42 bases, read in frame from base 1. Trimming removed 1 base from V and 6 bases from J; the gene matches leave 8 bases unexplained. The germline V gene gives CDR1 as SQVTM and CDR2 as ANQGSEA.

The data originate from a study of OX40 agonist ivuxolimab in advanced cancers. The study in broad terms: Ivuxolimab, which targeted the costimulatory receptor OX40 (CD134), was an agonistic, fully human IgG2 monoclonal antibody. Intravenous ivuxolimab was administered to patients every 2 weeks at six dose levels: 0.01, 0.1, 0.3, 1.5, 3 and 10 mg/kg. Among the approximately 50 dose-escalation patients, around 19 had hepatocellular carcinoma, approximately 15 melanoma, 9 renal cell carcinoma and 9 head and neck cancer. In the dose-escalation cohort, more than 75% of patients were male, and the mean age was approximately 60 years, with a range of about 20 to 79. Patients were allowed to have had prior anti-PD-1, anti-PD-L1 or anti-CTLA-4 therapy, and less than 45% of the dose-escalation patients had previously received checkpoint inhibitors. Partial responses occurred in three dose-escalation patients, of whom one had hepatocellular carcinoma and two had cutaneous melanoma. The point of sequencing TCRbeta in the periphery was to test whether ivuxolimab changed TCR sequence diversity and drove clonal T-cell expansion. The paper covers the monotherapy dose-escalation part of the phase I ivuxolimab trial, which included N ≈ 50 patients.

Patients with a history of autoimmune disease or receiving systemic immunosuppression were excluded from the trial. Peripheral blood for TCR sequencing was drawn from every dose cohort at baseline, at cycle 4 day 1 and at cycle 7 day 1. Samples were obtained from an open-label, multicenter, first-in-human phase I dose-escalation trial of ivuxolimab. Adults with locally advanced or metastatic head and neck squamous cell, hepatocellular, melanoma or renal cell carcinoma were enrolled in the trial. CD4+ and CD8+ T cells were sorted separately from peripheral blood before TCR sequencing. Paper-wide results and their limitations: After ivuxolimab, more expanded clones were found on average in CD8+ T cells than in CD4+ T cells. Clonal expansion of both CD4+ and CD8+ blood T cells was observed from baseline to week 6 at doses 0.1 to 3.0 mg/kg. In partial responders in the 0.1-3.0 mg/kg groups, normalized peripheral clonal expansion was found to be among the lowest, especially among CD8+ T cells. Antigen specificity was not determined for the clonally expanded peripheral T cells. Low levels of normalized T-cell clonal expansion were also shown by some nonresponding patients.

The rearrangement joined TRBV29-1 to TRBJ1-1; 7 nucleotides in the junction match TRBD1. Here the sequenced sample was CD4+ or CD8+ T cells sorted from blood, taken in a trial of the OX40 agonist ivuxolimab. The origin of this receptor is an adult with an advanced solid tumor such as melanoma, head and neck, liver or kidney cancer. The DNA sequence is as follows: TGCAGCGTTGAAGGGGGAACAGGGGAAGCTGAAGCTTTCTTT. This is translated as CSVEGGTGEAEAFF. The reference TRBV29-1 and TRBJ1-1 proteins fill in what lies around the CDR3, so the full variable domain reads SAVISQKPSRDICQRGTSLTIQCQVDSQVTMMFWYRQQPGQSLTLIATANQGSEATYESGFVIDKFPISRPNLTFSTLTVSNMSPEDSSIYLCSVEGGTGEAEAFFGQGTRLTVV.